This T cell receptor (beta chain) stems from a study of regulatory T cells in long-lasting Graves disease. To make TCR beta libraries, researchers used iRepertoire HTBI primers and Arm-PCR of CDR3 regions. TCRdb reanalysed the multiplex PCR reads using MiXCR and keeps one entry per CDR3 protein. The table has over 400,000 distinct CDR3 sequences, 14% seen once; the top ten hold roughly 18%. The time point: newly diagnosed GD, antithyroid drugs for less than 3 months. From PBMCs, RNA was extracted and then used to make the TCR library. These data are also associated with another study on T cells in Graves' hyperthyroidism and ophthalmopathy. That work adds: HTBI primers were employed in a first-round RT-PCR of the TCR CDR3.

This clonotype originated in a woman aged 45-59 years with Graves disease. This sample comprised peripheral blood mononuclear cells (PBMCs), obtained at new diagnosis, from a patient treated with antithyroid drugs.

The CDR3 DNA reads TGTGCCAGTAGTAGCGACACCTCAACTAATGAAAAACTGTTTTTT. Protein sequence: CASSSDTSTNEKLFF. V gene TRBV19 combines with J gene TRBJ1-4; D not resolved. This CDR3 is built from 15 residues. CDR1 LNHDA and CDR2 SQIVND come from the germline V gene (reference sequence). V lost 4 bases and J 0 bases, leaving 9 bases between the germline ends. The whole variable domain, remainder taken from reference TRBV19 and TRBJ1-4, is DGGITQSPKYLFRKEGQNVTLSCEQNLNHDAMYWYRQDPGQGLRLIYYSQIVNDFQKGDIAEGYSVSREKKESFPLTVTSAQKNPTAFYLCASSSDTSTNEKLFFGSGTQLSVL.